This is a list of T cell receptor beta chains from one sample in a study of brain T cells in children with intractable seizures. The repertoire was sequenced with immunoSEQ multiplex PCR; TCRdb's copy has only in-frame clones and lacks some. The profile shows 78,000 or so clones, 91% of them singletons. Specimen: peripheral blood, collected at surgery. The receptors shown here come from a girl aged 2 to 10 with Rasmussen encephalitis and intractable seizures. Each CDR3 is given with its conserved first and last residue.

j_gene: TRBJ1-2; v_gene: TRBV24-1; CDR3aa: CATSDTGQGNYGYTF
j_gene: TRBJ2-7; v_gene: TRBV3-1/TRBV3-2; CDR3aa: CASSLAGVFHEQYF
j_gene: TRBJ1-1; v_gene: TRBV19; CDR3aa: CASTPSGWNTEAFF
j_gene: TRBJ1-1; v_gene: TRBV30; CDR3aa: CAWSGQGYTEAFF
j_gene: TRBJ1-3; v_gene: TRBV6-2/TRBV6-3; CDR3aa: CASSYSGNTIYF
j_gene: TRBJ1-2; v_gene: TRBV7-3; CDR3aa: CASSPRGGPVVGYTF
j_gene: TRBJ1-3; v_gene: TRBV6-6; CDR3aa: CASSLTGGLEGNTIYF
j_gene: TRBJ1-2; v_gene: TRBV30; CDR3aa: CAWSGGTLGGGYTF
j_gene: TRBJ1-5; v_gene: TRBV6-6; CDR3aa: CASSRSGTPYNQPQHF
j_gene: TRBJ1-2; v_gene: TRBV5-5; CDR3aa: CASSLAGWDGYTF
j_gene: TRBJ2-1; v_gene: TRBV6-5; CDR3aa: CASSRIAGNYNEQFF